A single sample is the source of the 26 T cell receptor beta chains below, sequenced in a study of response to subunit inactivated influenza vaccine. TCRdb reprocessed the RT-PCR reads with MiXCR, giving one entry per CDR3 protein. In the table there are roughly 500,000 distinct CDR3 sequences, around 21% of which are singletons. These data were also filed under a second study, of T cells expressing NK-cell markers. From that report: Production of TCR beta cDNA relied on 5'RACE template switching with UMIs.

Sequencing was performed on CD4+ T cells sorted from PBMCs, taken less than 13 days after vaccination. Receptor source: a man aged 50 to 60 who received an inactivated influenza vaccine.

The rearrangement uses TRBV24-1 and TRBJ2-6; no firm D call. Germline V gene lookup returns CDR1 KGHDR and CDR2 SFDVKD. V gave up 8 bases and J gave up 0 bases, with 4 bases separating them. This CDR3 is built from 13 residues. CDR3 in DNA: TGTGCCACCAAAAGCTCTGGGGCCAACGTCCTGACTTTC. It translates to CATKSSGANVLTF.

This clonotype appeared a few times. The chain has TRBV9 and TRBJ2-3; 10 positions agree with TRBD1. In germline, CDR1 is SGDLS, CDR2 YYNGEE. V shed 4 bases and J 4 bases; nucleotides not matched to a gene: 9. CDR3 size: 16 residues. For the CDR3, the DNA is TGTGCCAGCAGCACCCGACAGGGGGCACTTGCAGATACGCAGTATTTT. Amino acids: CASSTRQGALADTQYF. Complete variable domain (other parts from reference TRBV9 and TRBJ2-3): DSGVTQTPKHLITATGQRVTLRCSPRSGDLSVYWYQQSLDQGLQFLIQYYNGEERAKGNILERFSAQQFPDLHSELNLSSLELGDSALYFCASSTRQGALADTQYFGPGTRLTVL.

This chain uses TRBV30 with TRBJ1-5; 7 nucleotides agree with TRBD1. The CDR3 has 13 residues. The junction had 5 bases not matched to a gene; V was cut back by 2 bases and J by 7 bases. The germline V gene encodes CDR1 GTSNPN and CDR2 SVGIG (reference sequence). The CDR3 loop is CAWSRQGYQPQHF. CDR3 nucleotide sequence: TGTGCCTGGAGTCGACAGGGATACCAGCCCCAGCATTTT.

There are many counts of this clonotype. This chain connects TRBV20-1 to TRBJ1-4; no clear D. V lost 3 bases to trimming and J lost 4 bases, with 9 bases between them. The CDR3 covers 13 residues. Looked up from germline, CDR1 is DFQATT and CDR2 is SNEGSKA (reference sequence). For the CDR3, the DNA is TGCAGTGCTAGTAAGGCAGTTAATGAAAAACTGTTTTTT. Translating it yields CSASKAVNEKLFF.

In its sample, this clonotype was seen a few times. The chain joins TRBV20-1 to TRBJ1-5; D call uncertain. The CDR3 has 14 residues. Germline V gene data show CDR1 as DFQATT and CDR2 as SNEGSKA (reference sequence). The V and J ends lost 1 base and 7 bases respectively, with 14 bases between them. The CDR3 DNA follows: TGCAGTGCTAGAGTTAATATCGATTTCCAGCCCCAGCATTTT. Its translation is CSARVNIDFQPQHF.

V usage is TRBV11-2 and J usage is TRBJ1-2; TRBD1 is a possible D gene (5 bases). CDR1 and CDR2 from the germline V gene are SGHAT and FQNNGV. Trimming left V 5 bases short and J 1 base short, with 11 bases between. The CDR3 is 14 residues long. CDR3 DNA sequence: TGTGCCAGCAGCGGGGACCGAATTAACTATGGCTACACCTTC. Its translation is CASSGDRINYGYTF.

The sample holds a few counts of this clonotype. The V and J genes are TRBV28 and TRBJ1-6; the D gene is possibly TRBD1 (6 bases). The V end lost 8 bases, the J end lost 6 bases, and 14 bases lay between the germline ends. This CDR3 has 14 residues. Germline CDR1 MDHEN, CDR2 SYDVKM. The CDR3 DNA sequence: TGTGCCAGCCTACGAGGGACAAGTAATTCACCCCTCCACTTT. Protein: CASLRGTSNSPLHF.

V and J are TRBV7-9 and TRBJ1-1; no firm D call. Germline CDR1 and CDR2: SEHNR and FQNEAQ (reference sequence). CDR3 size: 15 residues. Trimming pared 3 bases from V and 0 bases from J, leaving 11 bases between. CDR3 in DNA: TGTGCCAGCAGCTTGGTCATAAACATGAACACTGAAGCTTTCTTT. Its protein is CASSLVINMNTEAFF.

The rearrangement joins TRBV5-1 to TRBJ2-5, with 10 bases fitting TRBD1. CDR3 length equals 14 residues. Germline loops: CDR1 SGHRS, CDR2 YFSETQ. V shed 3 bases and J 6 bases; nucleotides not matched to a gene: 5. CDR3 amino acids: CASSSWDRGQTQYF. The DNA for the CDR3 is TGCGCCAGCAGCTCTTGGGACAGGGGACAGACCCAGTACTTC.

This clonotype came up a few times. The chain recombines TRBV20-1 with TRBJ1-2, with D tentatively TRBD1 (5 bases). Looked up from germline, CDR1 is DFQATT and CDR2 is SNEGSKA (reference sequence). The V gene lost 0 bases and the J gene lost 7 bases, with 12 bases spanning the gap. The CDR3 has 13 amino acids. The CDR3 protein is CSARDLRQGGYTF. In DNA form, the CDR3 reads TGCAGTGCTAGAGACCTAAGGCAGGGTGGCTACACCTTC.

The J gene is TRBJ2-7, the V gene TRBV12-3 or TRBV12-4; no clear D. Trimming took 6 bases from V and 3 from J, leaving 9 bases between them. CDR3 size: 12 residues. The CDR3 DNA reads as TGTGCCAGCAGCAAACTCCGCTACGAGCAGTACTTC. As protein: CASSKLRYEQYF.

This clonotype was detected many times. V gene TRBV12-3 or TRBV12-4 combines with J gene TRBJ2-2; 10 bases are a match to TRBD1. Losses at the gene ends were 6 bases for V and 6 bases for J; bases not matched to a gene: 4. The CDR3 totals 14 residues. Here the CDR3 reads CASSRGTGAGELFF. The CDR3 bases are TGTGCCAGCAGCCGCGGGACAGGGGCCGGGGAGCTGTTTTTT.

This clonotype appeared a few times. V usage is TRBV5-5 and J usage is TRBJ1-2, with 10 bases matching TRBD1. The CDR3 contains 14 residues. V was clipped by 4 bases and J by 5 bases; unmatched bases: 5. Germline lookup yields CDR1 SGHKS and CDR2 YYEKEE (reference sequence). CDR3 loop: CASSRGTGEYGYTF. The CDR3 DNA is TGTGCCAGCAGCCGTGGGACAGGGGAGTATGGCTACACCTTC.

This clonotype was observed a few times. The J gene is TRBJ2-3, the V gene TRBV12-3 or TRBV12-4, with 7 bases lining up with TRBD2. V dropped 8 bases and J dropped 2; count of bases not matched to a gene: 4. This CDR3 comprises 13 residues. In DNA, the CDR3 is TGTGCCAGCGGGAGCGGGGCCACAGATACGCAGTATTTT. Residues: CASGSGATDTQYF.

The chain couples TRBV28 to TRBJ2-1; D ambiguous. Germline V gene lookup returns CDR1 MDHEN and CDR2 SYDVKM. The CDR3 covers 13 residues. V was cut by 6 bases and J by 7 bases, with 13 bases left in between. CDR3 in DNA: TGTGCCAGCAGACCCCCATCGAGGAATGAGCAGTTCTTC. It codes for CASRPPSRNEQFF.

The chain is built from TRBV5-1 and TRBJ1-2; D is ambiguous. CDR1 SGHRS and CDR2 YFSETQ come from the germline V gene. Trimming took 5 bases from V and 4 from J, leaving 15 bases between them. This CDR3 is built from 14 residues. CDR3 sequence reads: CASRDDGASYGYTF. CDR3 DNA: TGCGCCAGCAGAGACGATGGTGCGAGCTATGGCTACACCTTC.

This clonotype was seen at least ten times. The CDR3 nucleotides are TGTGCCAGCAGCCAAGATCGGGCTAGGAGCACAGATACGCAGTATTTT. Residues: CASSQDRARSTDTQYF. The chain uses TRBV4-2 and TRBJ2-3; D remains ambiguous. V was pared by 0 bases and J by 0 bases, with 10 bases between. Germline assignment: CDR1 LGHNA and CDR2 YNFKEQ. The CDR3 is 16 residues long.

The chain links TRBV7-9 to TRBJ1-6; D may be TRBD1 (6 bases). Trimming cost V 5 bases and J 10 bases, with 15 bases left between them. Germline V gene lookup returns CDR1 SEHNR and CDR2 FQNEAQ (reference sequence). This CDR3 is 14 amino acids long. The CDR3 here is CASSPVTGGSPLHF. CDR3 bases: TGTGCCAGCAGCCCAGTGACAGGAGGATCACCCCTCCACTTT.

The rearrangement joins TRBV5-1 to TRBJ2-4; 7 nucleotides match TRBD1. Germline V gene sequence: CDR1 SGHRS, CDR2 YFSETQ. J lost 8 bases, V lost 4 bases, and 12 bases had no gene match. The CDR3 length is 15 residues. The CDR3 DNA follows: TGCGCCAGCAGCATGACCGGGACAGCGCGGGACATTCAGTACTTC. It yields the protein CASSMTGTARDIQYF.

This clonotype was observed a few times. The rearrangement joins TRBV9 to TRBJ2-2; tentatively, D is TRBD2 (5 bases). Trimming took 1 base from V and 6 from J, leaving 13 bases between them. The CDR3 loop spans 15 amino acids. Germline-derived CDR1 and CDR2 are SGDLS and YYNGEE. CDR3 loop: CASSVSPGDSGELFF. The DNA of the CDR3 is TGTGCCAGCAGCGTAAGCCCCGGGGATTCCGGGGAGCTGTTTTTT.

This clonotype occurred a few times. V and J are TRBV10-3 and TRBJ2-3; 7 bases are shared with TRBD2. Germline loops: CDR1 ENHRY, CDR2 SYGVKD. The CDR3 extends over 14 amino acids. J gave up 3 bases and V 11 bases, and 11 bases lay outside the gene matches. Here the CDR3 DNA reads TGTGCCGCGGTGCCGGGACTACGGACAGATACGCAGTATTTT. Translation: CAAVPGLRTDTQYF.

This clonotype showed up just a few times. The V and J genes are TRBV11-2 and TRBJ1-6; no reliable D call. Germline V gene data show CDR1 as SGHAT and CDR2 as FQNNGV. CDR3 length: 14 residues. Trimming left V 2 bases short and J 9 bases short, with 11 bases between. In DNA form, the CDR3 reads TGTGCCAGCAGCTTACACCTAACGGGTTCACCCCTCCACTTT. Protein product: CASSLHLTGSPLHF.

The J gene is TRBJ2-2, the V gene TRBV11-2; 7 nucleotides match TRBD2. This CDR3 region has 18 residues. CDR1 is SGHAT and CDR2 is FQNNGV in the germline V gene. Losses at the gene ends were 0 bases for V and 3 bases for J; bases not matched to a gene: 10. CDR3 sequence (DNA): TGTGCCAGCAGCTTAGATCGTTGGGCGGGAGAGTACACCGGGGAGCTGTTTTTT. Translation: CASSLDRWAGEYTGELFF.

J is TRBJ2-7 and V is TRBV9; 8 bases are a match to TRBD1. The length of the CDR3 is 12 residues. With 4 bases clipped from V and 6 bases from J, the junction kept 3 bases outside the gene matches. Germline V CDR1 and CDR2: SGDLS, YYNGEE. CDR3 sequence: CASSTTGGEQYF. CDR3 DNA: TGTGCCAGCAGCACAACAGGGGGCGAGCAGTACTTC.

The V and J genes are TRBV5-6 and TRBJ2-3; no definite D call. The CDR3 runs 14 residues. CDR1 and CDR2 (germline): SGHDT, YYEEEE. V lost 7 bases and J lost 3, with 15 bases in between. The DNA for the CDR3 is TGTGCCAGCCGTAGCTCTCCCAAGACAGATACGCAGTATTTT. Translated: CASRSSPKTDTQYF.

This clonotype was detected once. The chain is built from TRBV12-3 or TRBV12-4 and TRBJ2-7; D gene uncertain. The CDR3 sequence is 12 residues long. With 5 bases removed from V and 3 bases from J, the gap between germline ends came to 8 bases. CDR3 sequence (DNA): TGTGCCAGCAGTCTTTTATACTACGAGCAGTACTTC. Its translation is CASSLLYYEQYF.